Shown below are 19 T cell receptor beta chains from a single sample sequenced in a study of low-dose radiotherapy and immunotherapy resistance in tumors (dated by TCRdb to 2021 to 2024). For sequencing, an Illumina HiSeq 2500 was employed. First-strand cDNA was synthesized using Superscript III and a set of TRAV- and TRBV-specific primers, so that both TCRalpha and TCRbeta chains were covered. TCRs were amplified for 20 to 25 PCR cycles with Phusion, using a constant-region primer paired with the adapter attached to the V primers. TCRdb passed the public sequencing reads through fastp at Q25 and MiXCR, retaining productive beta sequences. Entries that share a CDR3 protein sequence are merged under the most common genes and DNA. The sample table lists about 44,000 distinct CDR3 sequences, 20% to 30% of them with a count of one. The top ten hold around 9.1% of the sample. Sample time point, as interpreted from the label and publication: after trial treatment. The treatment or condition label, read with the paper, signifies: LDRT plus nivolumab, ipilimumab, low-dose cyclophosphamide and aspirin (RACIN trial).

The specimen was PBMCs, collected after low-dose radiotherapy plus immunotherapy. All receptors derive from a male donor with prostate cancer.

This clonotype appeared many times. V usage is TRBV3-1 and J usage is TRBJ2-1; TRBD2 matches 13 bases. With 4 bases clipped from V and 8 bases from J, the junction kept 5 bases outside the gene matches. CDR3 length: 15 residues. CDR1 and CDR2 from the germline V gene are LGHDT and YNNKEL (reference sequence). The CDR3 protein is CASSLTSGGAHEQFF. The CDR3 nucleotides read TGTGCCAGCAGCCTCACTAGCGGGGGGGCCCATGAGCAGTTCTTC.

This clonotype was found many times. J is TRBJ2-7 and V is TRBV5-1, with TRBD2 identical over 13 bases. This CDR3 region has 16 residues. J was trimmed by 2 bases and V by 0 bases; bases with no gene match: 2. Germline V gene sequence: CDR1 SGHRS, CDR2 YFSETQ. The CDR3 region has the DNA TGCGCCAGCAGCTTGGGTGGGACTAGCGGGACCTACGAGCAGTACTTC. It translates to CASSLGGTSGTYEQYF.

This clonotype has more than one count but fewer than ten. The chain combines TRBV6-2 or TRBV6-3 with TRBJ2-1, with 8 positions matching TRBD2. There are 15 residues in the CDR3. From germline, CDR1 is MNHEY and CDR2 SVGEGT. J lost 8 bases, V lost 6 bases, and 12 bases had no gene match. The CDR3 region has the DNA TGTGCCAGCAGACGCCCCGGGACTAGTGGCTATGAGCAGTTCTTC. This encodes CASRRPGTSGYEQFF.

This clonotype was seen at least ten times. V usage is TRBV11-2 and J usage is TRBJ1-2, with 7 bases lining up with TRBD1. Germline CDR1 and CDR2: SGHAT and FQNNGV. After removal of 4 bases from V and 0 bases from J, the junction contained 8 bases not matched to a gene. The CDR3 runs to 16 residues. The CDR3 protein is CASSSPGQRPNYGYTF. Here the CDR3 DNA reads TGTGCCAGCAGCTCTCCGGGACAGAGACCTAACTATGGCTACACCTTC. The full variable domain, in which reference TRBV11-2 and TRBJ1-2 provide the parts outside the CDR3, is EAGVAQSPRYKIIEKRQSVAFWCNPISGHATLYWYQQILGQGPKLLIQFQNNGVVDDSQLPKDRFSAERLKGVDSTLKIQPAKLEDSAVYLCASSSPGQRPNYGYTFGSGTRLTVV.

The chain's CDR3 is CASLETGSSYEQYF. As DNA, the CDR3 is TGTGCCAGCCTTGAGACAGGTAGCTCCTACGAGCAGTACTTC. V gene TRBV28 combines with J gene TRBJ2-7, with a weak D call TRBD1 (6 bases). Trimming pared 8 bases from V and 0 bases from J, leaving 14 bases between. This CDR3 comprises 14 residues. Germline CDR1 is MDHEN and CDR2 is SYDVKM.

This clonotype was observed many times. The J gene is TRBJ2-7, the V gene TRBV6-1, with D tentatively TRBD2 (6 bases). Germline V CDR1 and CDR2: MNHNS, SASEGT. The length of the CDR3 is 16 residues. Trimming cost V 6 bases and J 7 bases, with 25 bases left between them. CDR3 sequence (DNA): TGTGCCAGCAGAGGCAGTGGAAGTCGGGGCGCGGGGGAGCAGTACTTC. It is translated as CASRGSGSRGAGEQYF.

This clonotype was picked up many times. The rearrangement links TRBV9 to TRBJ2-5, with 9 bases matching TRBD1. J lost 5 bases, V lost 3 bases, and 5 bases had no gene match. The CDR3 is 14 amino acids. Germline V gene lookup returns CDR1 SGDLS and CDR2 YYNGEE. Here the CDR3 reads CASSGGTGWETQYF. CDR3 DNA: TGTGCCAGCAGCGGGGGGACAGGGTGGGAGACCCAGTACTTC.

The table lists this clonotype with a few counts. The CDR3 is CASSRDFREQFF. In DNA, the CDR3 is TGTGCCAGCAGCCGGGACTTTAGGGAGCAGTTCTTC. The genes are TRBV6-6 and TRBJ2-1, with a weak D call TRBD2 (6 bases). The germline V gene encodes CDR1 MNHNY and CDR2 SVGAGI (reference sequence). Trimming removed 6 bases from V and 10 bases from J, with 13 bases in between. The CDR3 sequence is 12 residues long.

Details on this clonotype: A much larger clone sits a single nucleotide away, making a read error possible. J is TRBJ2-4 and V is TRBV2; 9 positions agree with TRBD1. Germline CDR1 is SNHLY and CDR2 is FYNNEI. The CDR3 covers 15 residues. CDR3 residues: CTSERGPGQGNIQYF. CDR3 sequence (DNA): TGTACCAGCGAACGTGGACCCGGACAGGGGAACATTCAGTACTTC.

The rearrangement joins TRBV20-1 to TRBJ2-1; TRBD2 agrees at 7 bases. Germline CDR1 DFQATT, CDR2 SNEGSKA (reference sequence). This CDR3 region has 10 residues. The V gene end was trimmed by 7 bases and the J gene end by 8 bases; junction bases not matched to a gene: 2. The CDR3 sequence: CSGDYHEQFF. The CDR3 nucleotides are TGCAGTGGGGACTATCATGAGCAGTTCTTC.

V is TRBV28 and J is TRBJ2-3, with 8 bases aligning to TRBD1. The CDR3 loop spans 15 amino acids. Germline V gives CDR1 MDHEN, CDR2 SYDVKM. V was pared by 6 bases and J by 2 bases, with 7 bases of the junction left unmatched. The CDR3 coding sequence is TGTGCCAGCAGCTCAGGGGGCCTGCCCACAGATACGCAGTATTTT. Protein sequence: CASSSGGLPTDTQYF.

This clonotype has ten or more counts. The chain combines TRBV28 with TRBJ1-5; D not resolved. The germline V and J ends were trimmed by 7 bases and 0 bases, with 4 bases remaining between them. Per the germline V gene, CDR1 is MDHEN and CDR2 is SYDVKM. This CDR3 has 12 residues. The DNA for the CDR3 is TGTGCCAGCAAGGTTAGCAATCAGCCCCAGCATTTT. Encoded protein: CASKVSNQPQHF.

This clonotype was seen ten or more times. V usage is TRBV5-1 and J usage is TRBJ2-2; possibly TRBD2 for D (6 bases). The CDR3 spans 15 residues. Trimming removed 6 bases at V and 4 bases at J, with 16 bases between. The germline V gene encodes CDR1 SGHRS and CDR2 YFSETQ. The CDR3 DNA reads TGCGCCAGCACAAAAGCCCAGGGAGGCACCGGGGAGCTGTTTTTT. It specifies CASTKAQGGTGELFF.

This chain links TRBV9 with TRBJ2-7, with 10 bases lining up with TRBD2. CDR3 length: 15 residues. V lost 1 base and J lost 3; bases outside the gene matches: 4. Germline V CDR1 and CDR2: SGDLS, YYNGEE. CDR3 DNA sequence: TGTGCCAGCAGCGTACTGCCTAGCGGGAGCTACGAGCAGTACTTC. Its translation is CASSVLPSGSYEQYF.

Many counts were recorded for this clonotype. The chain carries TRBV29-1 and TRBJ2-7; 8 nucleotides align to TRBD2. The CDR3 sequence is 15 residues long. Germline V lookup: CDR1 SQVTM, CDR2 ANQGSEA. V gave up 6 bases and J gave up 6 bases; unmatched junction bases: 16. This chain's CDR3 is CSVATSLAASGEQYF. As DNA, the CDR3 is TGCAGCGTGGCGACTTCACTAGCGGCCTCCGGCGAGCAGTACTTC.

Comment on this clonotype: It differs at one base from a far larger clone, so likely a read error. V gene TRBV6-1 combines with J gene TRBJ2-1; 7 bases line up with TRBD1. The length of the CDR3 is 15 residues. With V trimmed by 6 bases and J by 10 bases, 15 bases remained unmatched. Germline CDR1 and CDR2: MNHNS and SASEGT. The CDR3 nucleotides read TGTGCCAGCAGAAAGGACAGGCCGAGCTCCTACGAGCAGTTCTTC. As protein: CASRKDRPSSYEQFF.

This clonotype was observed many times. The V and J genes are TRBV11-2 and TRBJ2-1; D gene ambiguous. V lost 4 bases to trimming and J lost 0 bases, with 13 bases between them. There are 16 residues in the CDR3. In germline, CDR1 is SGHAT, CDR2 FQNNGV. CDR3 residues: CASSSPDSSSYNEQFF. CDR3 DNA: TGTGCCAGCAGCTCCCCCGATTCCAGCTCCTACAATGAGCAGTTCTTC.

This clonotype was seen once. Written as DNA, the CDR3 is TGTGCCTGGATCCCTGGAGGTCGGAGCTCCTACGAGCAGTACTTC. Translated, it gives CAWIPGGRSSYEQYF. J is TRBJ2-7 and V is TRBV30; weak D call: TRBD2 (5 bases). Trimming removed 4 bases from V and 0 bases from J, with 16 bases in between. This CDR3 is built from 15 residues. The germline CDR1 and CDR2 sequences are GTSNPN and SVGIG (reference sequence).

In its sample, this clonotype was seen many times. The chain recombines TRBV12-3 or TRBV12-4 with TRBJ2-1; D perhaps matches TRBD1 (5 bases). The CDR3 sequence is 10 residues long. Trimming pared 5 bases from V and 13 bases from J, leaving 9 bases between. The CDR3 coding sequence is TGTGCCAGCAGTAACAGGTCACAGTTCTTC. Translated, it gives CASSNRSQFF.